The sequence of this T cell receptor (beta chain) was determined in a study of cytomegalovirus exposure and HLA in healthy donors. Whole-study findings and limits: A later analysis found common viral pathogens apparently linked to several of the most significant clusters. The productive fraction for most TCR beta V segments was about 87% or about 30% in an earlier analysis.

The PCR was carried out with 60 Vbeta primers and 13 Jbeta primers. Produced via immunoSEQ multiplex PCR; TCRdb's table is partial and in-frame only. The sample consists of fewer than 120,000 clones, over 65% of them appearing once. The germline CDR1 and CDR2 sequences are MDHEN and SYDVKM. This CDR3 has 16 residues. V dropped 6 bases and J dropped 1 base, with 16 bases sitting between them. Worth noting for this clone: What it recognizes is unknown.

The source of this sequence is a woman aged 25 to 39 in good health and CMV-seronegative. Sequenced: PBMCs. V gene TRBV28 combines with J gene TRBJ1-5; no definite D call. The chain's CDR3 is CASRERRRLSNQPQHF. Written as DNA, the CDR3 is TGTGCCAGCAGAGAGAGACGGAGGCTGAGCAATCAGCCCCAGCATTTT.